This T cell receptor beta chain is drawn from a study of blood T cell repertoires in COVID-19. Across the whole study: Spain, Italy and the United States supplied samples that represented acute and convalescent COVID-19. Sample material is recorded as cDNA or gDNA derived from T cells, B-cell-depleted T cells, or PBMCs.

Germline V lookup: CDR1 SQVTM, CDR2 ANQGSEA. The CDR3 runs 13 residues. Trimming cost V 7 bases and J 4 bases; bases outside gene matches: 7. How the authors handled the data: For nucleated cells, counts were estimated from reference gene primer amplification. Clones were sequenced by immunoSEQ multiplex PCR, and TCRdb holds only the in-frame ones, with some missing. The V and J calls and clone size are taken from that table; D and trimming were inferred from the DNA. In the table there are roughly 70,000 clones, about 80% of which are singletons. This chain connects TRBV29-1 to TRBJ2-1; 7 nucleotides match TRBD2. The sample taken for sequencing was peripheral blood. The TCR comes from a human donor in a cohort sampled during active COVID-19. In DNA form, the CDR3 reads TGCAGCGCCAGGCTAGCGGATTACAATGAGCAGTTCTTC. It yields the protein CSARLADYNEQFF.